This TCR beta chain was recovered during a study of blood T cell repertoires in COVID-19. Study at large: The samples span acute and convalescent COVID-19 from the United States, Italy and Spain. Nucleic acid was either cDNA or gDNA, and it came from T cells, B-cell-depleted T cells, or PBMCs.

Assay used: immunoSEQ multiplex PCR; TCRdb lists only in-frame clones, some missing. The sample includes roughly 330,000 clones, about 87% of them seen just once. This CDR3 has 17 amino acids. Trimming took 6 bases from V and 1 from J, leaving 25 bases between them. The germline gives CDR1 GTSNPN, CDR2 SVGIG (reference sequence). Cohorts were based on clinical histories the participants reported. Recovery among Cohort 3 donors was established by two negative PCRs, clearance, or symptom resolution. The source of this sequence is a man aged 25 to 40 who had recovered from COVID-19. This sequence joins TRBV30 and TRBJ2-7, with a tentative D call TRBD2 (6 bases). Sequencing was performed on PBMCs or T cells enriched from blood (not recorded which). The CDR3 loop reads CACYSRRIKRVSYEQYF. The CDR3 DNA sequence: TGTGCCTGCTATTCCCGTCGAATCAAGCGGGTTTCCTACGAGCAGTACTTC.